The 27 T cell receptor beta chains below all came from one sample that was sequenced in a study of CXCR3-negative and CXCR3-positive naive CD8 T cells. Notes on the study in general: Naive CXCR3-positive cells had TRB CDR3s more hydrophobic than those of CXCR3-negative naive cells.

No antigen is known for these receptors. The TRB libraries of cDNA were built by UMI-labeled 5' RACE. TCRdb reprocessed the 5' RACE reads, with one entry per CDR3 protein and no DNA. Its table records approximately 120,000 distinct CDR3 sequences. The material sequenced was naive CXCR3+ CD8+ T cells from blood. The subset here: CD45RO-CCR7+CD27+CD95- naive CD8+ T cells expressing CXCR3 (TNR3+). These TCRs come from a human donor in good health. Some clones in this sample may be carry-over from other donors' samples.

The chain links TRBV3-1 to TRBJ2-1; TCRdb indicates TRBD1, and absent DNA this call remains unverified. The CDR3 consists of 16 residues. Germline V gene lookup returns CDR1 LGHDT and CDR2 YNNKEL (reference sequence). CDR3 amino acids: CASSQAGTGSYNEQFF.

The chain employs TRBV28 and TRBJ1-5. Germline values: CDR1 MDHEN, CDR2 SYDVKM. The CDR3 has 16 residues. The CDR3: CASSLLPAGKNWPQHF.

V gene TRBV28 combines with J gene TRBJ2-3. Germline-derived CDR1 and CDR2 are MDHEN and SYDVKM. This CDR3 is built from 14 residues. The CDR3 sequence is CASSFSSSTDTQYF.

CDR3 in amino acids: CASSLLLGGETQYF. The genes are TRBV12-3 or TRBV12-4 and TRBJ2-5; TCRdb indicates TRBD1, and absent DNA this call remains unverified. The CDR3 runs to 14 residues.

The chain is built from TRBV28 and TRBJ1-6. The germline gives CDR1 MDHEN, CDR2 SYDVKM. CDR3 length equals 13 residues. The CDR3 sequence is CASSLMDNSPLHF.

The CDR3 sequence is CASSIGSRGSNQPQHF. The chain has TRBV19 and TRBJ1-5; TCRdb's assignment of TRBD1 cannot be checked, as there is no DNA. Germline CDR1 and CDR2: LNHDA and SQIVND (reference sequence). The CDR3 contains 16 residues.

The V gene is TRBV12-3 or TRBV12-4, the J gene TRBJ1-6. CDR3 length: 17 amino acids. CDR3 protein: CASSQSEGGPYNSPLHF.

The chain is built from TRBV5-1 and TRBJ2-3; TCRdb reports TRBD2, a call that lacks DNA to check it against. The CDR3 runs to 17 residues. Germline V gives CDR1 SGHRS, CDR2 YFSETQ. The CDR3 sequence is CASSAWDFAEPTDTQYF.

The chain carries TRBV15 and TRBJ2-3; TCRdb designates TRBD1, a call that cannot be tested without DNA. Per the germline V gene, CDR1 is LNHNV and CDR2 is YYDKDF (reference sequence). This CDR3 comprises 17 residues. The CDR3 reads CATSRRSQRPDTDTQYF.

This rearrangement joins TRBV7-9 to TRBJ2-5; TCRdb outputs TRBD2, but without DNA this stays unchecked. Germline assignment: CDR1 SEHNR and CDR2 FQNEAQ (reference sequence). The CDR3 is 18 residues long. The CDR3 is CASSVQGTGTEYQETQYF.

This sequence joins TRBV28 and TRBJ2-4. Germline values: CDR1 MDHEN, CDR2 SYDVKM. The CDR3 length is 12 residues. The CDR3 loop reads CASFGAKNIQYF.

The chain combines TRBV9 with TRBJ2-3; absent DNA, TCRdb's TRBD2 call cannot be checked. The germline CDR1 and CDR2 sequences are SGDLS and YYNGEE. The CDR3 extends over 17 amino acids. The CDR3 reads CASSAALLVSSTDTQYF.

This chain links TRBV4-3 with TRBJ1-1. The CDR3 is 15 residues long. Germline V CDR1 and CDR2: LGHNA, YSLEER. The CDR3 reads CASSQKLSGNTEAFF.

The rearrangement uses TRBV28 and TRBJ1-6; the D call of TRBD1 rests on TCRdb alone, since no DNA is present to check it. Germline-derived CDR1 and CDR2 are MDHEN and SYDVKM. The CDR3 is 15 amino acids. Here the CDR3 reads CASSVDRGLESPLHF.

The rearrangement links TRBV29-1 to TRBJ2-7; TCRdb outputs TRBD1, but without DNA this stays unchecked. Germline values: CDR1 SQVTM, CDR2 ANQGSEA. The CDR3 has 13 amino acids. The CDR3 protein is CSVPGRRSYEQYF.

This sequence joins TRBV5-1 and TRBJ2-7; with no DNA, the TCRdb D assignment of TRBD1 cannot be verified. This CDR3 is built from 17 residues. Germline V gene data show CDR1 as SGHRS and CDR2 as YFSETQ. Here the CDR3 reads CASSSPLSGSPHYEQYF.

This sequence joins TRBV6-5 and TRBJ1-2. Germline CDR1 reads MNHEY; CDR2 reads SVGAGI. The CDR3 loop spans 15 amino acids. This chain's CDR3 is CASSYARVSMDGYTF.

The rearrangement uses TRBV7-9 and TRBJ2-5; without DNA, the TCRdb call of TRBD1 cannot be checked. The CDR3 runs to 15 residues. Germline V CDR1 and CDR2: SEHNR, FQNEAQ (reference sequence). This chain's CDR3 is CASSRLQGSEETQYF.

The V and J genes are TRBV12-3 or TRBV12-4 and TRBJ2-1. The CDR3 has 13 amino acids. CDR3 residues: CASSLGSNSEQFF.

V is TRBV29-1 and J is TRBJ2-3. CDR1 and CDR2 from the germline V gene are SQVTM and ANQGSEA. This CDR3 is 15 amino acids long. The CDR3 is CSVVLLLLASDTQYF.

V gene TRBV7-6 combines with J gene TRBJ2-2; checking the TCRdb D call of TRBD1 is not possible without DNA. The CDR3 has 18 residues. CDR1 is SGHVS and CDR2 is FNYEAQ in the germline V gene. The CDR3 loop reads CASSLVPAGRDGTGELFF.

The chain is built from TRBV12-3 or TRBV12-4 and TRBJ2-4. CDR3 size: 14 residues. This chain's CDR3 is CASSLSRHMDIQYF.

The CDR3 reads CASSLALAGGSTDTQYF. The chain recombines TRBV5-1 with TRBJ2-3; TCRdb gives TRBD2 as the D gene, but with no DNA this cannot be confirmed. CDR1 is SGHRS and CDR2 is YFSETQ in the germline V gene. The CDR3 has 17 amino acids.

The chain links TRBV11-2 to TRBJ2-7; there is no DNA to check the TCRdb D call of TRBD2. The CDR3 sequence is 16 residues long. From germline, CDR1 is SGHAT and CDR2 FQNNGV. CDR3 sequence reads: CASTGLAGVSSNEQYF. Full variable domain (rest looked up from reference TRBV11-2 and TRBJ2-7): EAGVAQSPRYKIIEKRQSVAFWCNPISGHATLYWYQQILGQGPKLLIQFQNNGVVDDSQLPKDRFSAERLKGVDSTLKIQPAKLEDSAVYLCASTGLAGVSSNEQYFGPGTRLTVT.

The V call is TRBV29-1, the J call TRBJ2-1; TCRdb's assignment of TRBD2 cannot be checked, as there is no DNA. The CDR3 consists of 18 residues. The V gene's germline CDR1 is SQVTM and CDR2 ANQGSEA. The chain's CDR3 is CSVSSSGGAEIFYNEQFF.

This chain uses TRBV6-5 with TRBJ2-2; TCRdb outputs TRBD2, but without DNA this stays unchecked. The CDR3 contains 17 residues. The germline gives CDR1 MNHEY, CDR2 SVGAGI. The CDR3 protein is CASRHPIAGVGTGELFF.

CDR3 amino acids: CASSFTGANVLTF. This chain links TRBV7-9 with TRBJ2-6. This CDR3 spans 13 amino acids. Germline V CDR1 and CDR2: SEHNR, FQNEAQ (reference sequence).